This T cell receptor beta chain was sequenced for a study of spatial heterogeneity in lung cancer. Background on the study: A unique TCR and UMI combination showed up more than ten times in raw reads, on average.

Time point here: sample taken at primary tumor resection. The cohort: about 79 early-stage, untreated non-small cell lung cancer patients. Without sorting, whole RNA was sequenced from tumor, nontumor lung or frozen PBMC. There are many counts of this clonotype. The V gene's germline CDR1 is SGHAT and CDR2 FQNNGV. Trimming at V came to 5 bases and at J to 13 bases, leaving 12 bases not matched to a gene. The CDR3 loop spans 13 amino acids. Every molecule of TCR cDNA had its own unique molecular identifier. TCRdb reprocessed the 5' RACE reads with MiXCR, giving one entry per CDR3 protein. The repertoire holds about 25,000 distinct CDR3 sequences, with around 7% as singletons.

The receptor comes from a male donor with early-stage non-small cell lung cancer. The chain couples TRBV11-2 to TRBJ1-2, with 8 bases that match TRBD1. The material was PBMCs, obtained at surgery. In DNA, the CDR3 is TGTGCCAGCAGCCGTCCCGGGACAGGAACCCTCACCTTC. It codes for CASSRPGTGTLTF.